A single T cell receptor (beta chain) is shown here with its context. This clone was seen many times. Which antigen it targets is not known. Per-base quality was not reported, and no clone a single base away is much larger than it. The data belong to a study of blood T cell repertoires in COVID-19 (dated by TCRdb to the early 2020s). For context, the study as a whole: Samples from collaborators originated in the United States, Italy and Spain and spanned both the acute and convalescent phases of COVID-19. The material from the prospective study consisted of cDNA or gDNA derived from T cells, B-cell-depleted T cells, or PBMCs. The dataset comprised deeply sampled blood TCRbeta repertoires from subjects exposed to, actively infected with, or recovered from COVID-19. The repertoires were made available in a free public database intended to serve as a resource for research on the immune response to SARS-CoV-2. The samples were drawn from the first 160 participants of the ongoing ImmuneRACE study and from under 1,500 subjects provided by 6 global collaborators. Sample metadata almost always included a de-identified subject ID, COVID-19 status, age in years and sex. Where available, HLA class I and class II types were obtained from metadata supplied by the sample provider rather than from assay-based typing.

One collaborating source in Seattle enrolled patients during active infection and followed them longitudinally through the course of disease. Collaborating institutions collected whole blood in K2EDTA tubes following their own protocols. Collaborator samples were shipped for TCRbeta analysis as frozen whole blood, isolated PBMCs, or DNA extracted from either sample type. Paper-wide results and their limitations: How much clinical and demographic metadata was included differed by source and by participant, and the metadata was provided uncurated.

TCRbeta CDR3 regions were amplified from genomic DNA using the immunoSEQ Assay, a bias-controlled multiplex PCR. The published analysis was carried out like this. The number of nucleated cells in each sample was estimated by amplification of reference gene primers within the assay. Sequence reads were collapsed and filtered to measure the absolute abundance of every unique TCRbeta CDR3 rearrangement. For each sample, productive Simpson clonality was calculated by taking the square root of Simpson's diversity index across productive rearrangements. TCRdb mirrors the immuneACCESS table, restricted to in-frame sequences. Some clones are absent from its copies; in checked studies, under half trace to an unresolved V gene, and the reason for the others is unknown. V, J and clone size are taken as reported in that table, and D and trimming were inferred from the DNA itself. The sample table shows fewer than 350,000 clones, and roughly nine tenths are seen once. The biggest ten clones account for 9.5% to 15% of the sample.

The CDR3 spans 14 residues, from the cysteine through the phenylalanine. Of the read, only the CDR3 DNA is kept; its 42 bases are in frame from base 1. Clipping removes 6 bases from V and 6 bases from J, with 6 as the unmatched junction base count. The CDR1 and CDR2 encoded by the germline V gene (reference sequence) are MNHEY and SMNVEV. The sample was peripheral blood. Recombination joined TRBV27 with TRBJ1-3, and 9 bases in between align with TRBD1. The source is a young woman with COVID-19, enrolled during active disease. The nucleotide sequence reads as follows: TGTGCCAGCAGGGGACAGGGAGGGGAAAACACCATATATTTT. This gives the protein CASRGQGGENTIYF.